The rows below give T cell receptor beta chains drawn from one sample of a study of cytomegalovirus exposure and HLA in healthy donors. The protocol was immunoSEQ multiplex PCR, while the TCRdb copy is restricted to in-frame clones and leaves out a portion. The sample lists more than 150,000 clones; approximately 81% were seen once. What was sequenced was PBMCs. These receptors came from a woman aged 30 to 39 in good health and CMV-seronegative. Both conserved end residues are part of each CDR3. D genes are given only for firm matches. Size tells how often a clone was seen (once, few, many) or the class of an expanded clone, and some rows leave it out.

J gene: TRBJ2-1
clone size: NA
V gene: TRBV7-8
D gene: TRBD1
CDR3 DNA: TGTGCCAGCAGCCGTCAGGGGGCGGTTGAGCAGTTCTTC
CDR3 protein: CASSRQGAVEQFF

J gene: TRBJ2-7
clone size: NA
V gene: TRBV27
D gene: TRBD2
CDR3 DNA: TGTGCCAGCAGTTTAGGGACTAGCGGTTACGAGCAGTACTTC
CDR3 protein: CASSLGTSGYEQYF

J gene: TRBJ1-2
clone size: NA
V gene: TRBV6-1
D gene: TRBD1
CDR3 DNA: TGTGCCAGCAGTGGGACAGGGTTAAACTATGGCTACACCTTC
CDR3 protein: CASSGTGLNYGYTF

J gene: TRBJ2-7
clone size: NA
V gene: TRBV7-6
D gene: TRBD2
CDR3 DNA: TGTGCCAGCAGCTTCACTAGCGGGTCCTACGAGCAGTACTTC
CDR3 protein: CASSFTSGSYEQYF

J gene: TRBJ2-7
clone size: NA
V gene: TRBV29-1
D gene: TRBD2
CDR3 DNA: TGCAGCGTGCCGGGACTAGCAGCCTACGAGCAGTACTTC
CDR3 protein: CSVPGLAAYEQYF

J gene: TRBJ2-1
clone size: few
V gene: TRBV7-2
D gene: TRBD2
CDR3 DNA: TGTGCCAGCAGCCGTAGCGGGGGGACCTCCTACAATGAGCAGTTCTTC
CDR3 protein: CASSRSGGTSYNEQFF

J gene: TRBJ1-2
clone size: NA
V gene: TRBV6-7
D gene: NA
CDR3 DNA: TGTGCCGAAGGTCACCTCGCTGTCAGGGAAAACTATGGCTACACCTTC
CDR3 protein: CAEGHLAVRENYGYTF

J gene: TRBJ1-5
clone size: NA
V gene: TRBV19
D gene: NA
CDR3 DNA: TGTGCCAGTAACCACAGGGAAGGGCAGCCCCAGCATTTT
CDR3 protein: CASNHREGQPQHF

J gene: TRBJ1-2
clone size: NA
V gene: TRBV9
D gene: TRBD1
CDR3 DNA: TGTGCCAGCAGCGCCCCGGCACAGGGGGCTGACTATGGCTACACCTTC
CDR3 protein: CASSAPAQGADYGYTF

J gene: TRBJ2-3
clone size: once
V gene: TRBV10-1
D gene: NA
CDR3 DNA: TGCGCCAGCACCACGGTGGAGGGGCAGGCTAGCACAGATACGCAGTATTTT
CDR3 protein: CASTTVEGQASTDTQYF

J gene: TRBJ2-3
clone size: once
V gene: TRBV4-1
D gene: TRBD2
CDR3 DNA: TGCGCCAGCAGCCAAGATGGGCGGGGGGGCGGAGATACGCAGTATTTT
CDR3 protein: CASSQDGRGGGDTQYF

J gene: TRBJ2-3
clone size: NA
V gene: TRBV19
D gene: NA
CDR3 DNA: TGTGCCAGTAGTATTGGGAAGGGGTGGGGGGGCATGGATACGCAGTATTTT
CDR3 protein: CASSIGKGWGGMDTQYF

J gene: TRBJ2-7
clone size: NA
V gene: TRBV13
D gene: TRBD1
CDR3 DNA: TGTGCCAGCAGCTTACCCGGGACAGGGCACGACGAGCAGTACTTC
CDR3 protein: CASSLPGTGHDEQYF